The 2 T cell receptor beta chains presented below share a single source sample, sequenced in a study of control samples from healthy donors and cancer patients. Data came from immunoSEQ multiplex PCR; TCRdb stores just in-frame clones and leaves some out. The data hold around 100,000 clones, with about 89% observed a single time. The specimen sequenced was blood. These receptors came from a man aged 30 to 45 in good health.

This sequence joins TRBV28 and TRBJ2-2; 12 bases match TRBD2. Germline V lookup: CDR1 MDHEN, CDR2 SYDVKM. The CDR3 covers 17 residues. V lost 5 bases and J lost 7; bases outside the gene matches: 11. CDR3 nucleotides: TGTGCCAGCAGTCCCACCTCTAGCGGGAGGGCTAACGGGGAGCTGTTTTTT. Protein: CASSPTSSGRANGELFF.

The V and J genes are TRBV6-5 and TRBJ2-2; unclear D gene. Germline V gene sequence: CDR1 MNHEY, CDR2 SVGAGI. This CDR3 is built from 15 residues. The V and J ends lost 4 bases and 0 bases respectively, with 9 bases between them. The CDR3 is CASSSGSANTGELFF. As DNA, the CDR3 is TGTGCCAGCAGTTCGGGCTCCGCGAACACCGGGGAGCTGTTTTTT.